These 6 T cell receptor beta chains were all obtained from the same sample, sequenced in a study of shared clonotypes between healthy human individuals. Naivety among CD8 cells was defined by CD45RO negativity and positive CCR7 selection, thereby excluding terminally differentiated effector memory CD45RA+ cells. Produced via immunoSEQ multiplex PCR; TCRdb's table is partial and in-frame only. The repertoire holds fewer than 800,000 clones, with around 92% as singletons. Material: naive CD8+ T cells sorted from blood. Receptor source: a young man in good health.

The V call is TRBV10-3, the J call TRBJ2-7; 11 nucleotides line up with TRBD2. The germline gives CDR1 ENHRY, CDR2 SYGVKD. The CDR3 is 15 amino acids. J was trimmed by 5 bases and V by 3 bases; bases with no gene match: 6. In DNA, the CDR3 is TGTGCCATCAGTGAAGGTAGCGGGAGGGGAAACGAGCAGTACTTC. As protein: CAISEGSGRGNEQYF.

The chain links TRBV7-9 to TRBJ2-1; D unclear. Germline values: CDR1 SEHNR, CDR2 FQNEAQ (reference sequence). With 6 bases removed from V and 0 bases from J, the gap between germline ends came to 12 bases. CDR3 size: 15 residues. The CDR3 here is CASSFPGFSYNEQFF. The CDR3 DNA reads as TGTGCCAGCAGTTTCCCGGGCTTCTCCTACAATGAGCAGTTCTTC. Complete variable domain (other parts from reference TRBV7-9 and TRBJ2-1): DTGVSQNPRHKITKRGQNVTFRCDPISEHNRLYWYRQTLGQGPEFLTYFQNEAQLEKSRLLSDRFSAERPKGSFSTLEIQRTEQGDSAMYLCASSFPGFSYNEQFFGPGTRLTVL.

This sequence joins TRBV5-5 and TRBJ2-2, with D perhaps TRBD1 (6 bases). CDR1 is SGHKS, CDR2 YYEKEE, per germline (reference sequence). The CDR3 sequence is 14 residues long. Trimming removed 2 bases at V and 8 bases at J, with 13 bases between. DNA for the CDR3: TGTGCCAGCAGCTTATACAGGGATCGTGGGGAGCTGTTTTTT. This translates into CASSLYRDRGELFF. Looking up the rest from reference TRBV5-5 and TRBJ2-2 gives the full variable domain: DAGVTQSPTHLIKTRGQQVTLRCSPISGHKSVSWYQQVLGQGPQFIFQYYEKEERGRGNFPDRFSARQFPNYSSELNVNALLLGDSALYLCASSLYRDRGELFFGEGSRLTVL.

The chain combines TRBV7-9 with TRBJ2-5, with a weak D call TRBD1 (7 bases). Trimming pared 5 bases from V and 1 base from J, leaving 17 bases between. This CDR3 contains 16 residues. Germline V CDR1 and CDR2: SEHNR, FQNEAQ (reference sequence). CDR3 sequence reads: CASSVTRDRLQETQYF. CDR3 sequence (DNA): TGTGCCAGCAGCGTCACGCGGGACAGACTCCAAGAGACCCAGTACTTC.

Comment on this clone: This same CDR3 is encoded by further DNA sequences in the sample. The gene calls are TRBV27 and TRBJ2-3, with TRBD2 matching over 7 bases. V shed 6 bases and J 3 bases; nucleotides not matched to a gene: 0. Germline V gene sequence: CDR1 MNHEY, CDR2 SMNVEV (reference sequence). This CDR3 has 12 residues. The CDR3 DNA reads TGTGCCAGCAGGGGGGGGACAGATACGCAGTATTTT. It specifies CASRGGTDTQYF.

Of note for this clone: The identical CDR3 is also encoded by other nucleotide sequences in the sample. This chain links TRBV7-9 with TRBJ2-2, with D perhaps TRBD1 (6 bases). This CDR3 comprises 14 residues. The germline V and J ends were trimmed by 5 bases and 6 bases, with 13 bases remaining between them. Germline V gives CDR1 SEHNR, CDR2 FQNEAQ (reference sequence). In DNA form, the CDR3 reads TGTGCCAGCAGCCGTGCTCAGGGGCCCGGGGAGCTGTTTTTT. This codes for CASSRAQGPGELFF.